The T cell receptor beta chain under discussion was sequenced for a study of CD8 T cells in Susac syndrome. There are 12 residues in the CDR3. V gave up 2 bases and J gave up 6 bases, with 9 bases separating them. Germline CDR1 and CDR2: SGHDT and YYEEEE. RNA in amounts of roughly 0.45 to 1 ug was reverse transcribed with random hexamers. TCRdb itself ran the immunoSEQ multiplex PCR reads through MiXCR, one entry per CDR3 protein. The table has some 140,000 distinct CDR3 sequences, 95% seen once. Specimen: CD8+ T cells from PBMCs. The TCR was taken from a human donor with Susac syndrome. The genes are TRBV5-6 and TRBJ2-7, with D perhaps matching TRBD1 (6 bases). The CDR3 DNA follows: TGTGCCAGCAGCTTACAGGGTGGCGAGCAGTACTTC. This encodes CASSLQGGEQYF.